Given below is one T cell receptor beta chain in context. After removal of 5 bases from V and 6 bases from J, the junction contained 9 bases not matched to a gene. The V gene's germline CDR1 is MNHEY and CDR2 SMNVEV (reference sequence). The CDR3 runs 15 residues. These data come from a study of blood T cell repertoires in COVID-19. Study in general: Specimens from acute and convalescent COVID-19 originated in the United States, Italy and Spain. T cells, B-cell-depleted T cells, or PBMCs provided the cDNA or gDNA that served as material.

Original analysis: Counts of nucleated cells, estimated from reference gene primer amplification, were obtained. Generated by immunoSEQ multiplex PCR, the TCRdb table keeps only in-frame clones and is missing some. The V and J calls and clone size are taken from that table; D and trimming were inferred from the DNA. The profile shows 200,000 to 250,000 clones, 85% to 90% of them singletons. The receptor was isolated from a man aged 25 to 40 who had been exposed to COVID-19. The chain links TRBV27 to TRBJ1-4; 7 bases agree with TRBD1. Input material: PBMCs or T cells enriched from blood (not recorded which). CDR3 in amino acids: CASSTTGAWDEKLFF. The CDR3 DNA follows: TGTGCCAGCAGTACTACAGGGGCTTGGGATGAAAAACTGTTTTTT.